This is a list of T cell receptor beta chains from one sample in a study of T-cell reconstitution after alpha-beta-depleted transplantation in children. TCRdb reprocessed the PCR reads via MiXCR and lists one record per CDR3 protein. The sample consists of 200,000 to 250,000 distinct CDR3 sequences, around 9.9% of them appearing once. This specimen was PBMCs, taken before TCRalphabeta/CD19-depleted stem cell transplant. These TCRs come from a child younger than two with acute myeloid leukemia, due to receive a stem cell transplant. The CDR3 runs from the conserved cysteine through the conserved F or W. The D gene is left open where the match is weak. Size is omitted from some rows. Given values are once, few, many or a class for expanded clones.

TRBD1,TRBV29-1,TRBJ1-4,many,TGCAGCGTTGACGTTTGGACAGGAGGAGGGGAAAAACTGTTTTTT,CSVDVWTGGGEKLFF
TRBD1,TRBV12-3/TRBV12-4,TRBJ1-1,-,TGTGCCAGCAGGGGACAGGGTTTGGGTACTGAAGCTTTCTTT,CASRGQGLGTEAFF
-,TRBV3-1,TRBJ1-3,many,TGTGCCAGCAGCCCTCGGGACGGTGGAAACACCATATATTTT,CASSPRDGGNTIYF
-,TRBV2,TRBJ1-1,many,TGTGCCAGCATGTCTGAGGCGAACACTGAAGCTTTCTTT,CASMSEANTEAFF
TRBD2,TRBV28,TRBJ2-7,many,TGTGCCAGCATCCCGGGGGGGGAGGGCCCCTACGAGCAGTACTTC,CASIPGGEGPYEQYF
TRBD2,TRBV12-3/TRBV12-4,TRBJ2-3,many,TGTGCCAGCAGGACCGGGGGGAGGAAAGGTTTT,CASRTGGRKGF
TRBD1,TRBV19,TRBJ1-2,many,TGTGCCAGTATGGGACAGTTCTCGAGCTACACCTTC,CASMGQFSSYTF
-,TRBV7-2,TRBJ1-6,many,TGTGCCAGCAGCTTCACAGGTTCTAATTCACCCCTCCACTTT,CASSFTGSNSPLHF
-,TRBV19,TRBJ1-5,few,TGTGCCAGTAGCCGGAGGGGGGGAAGCAATCAGCCCCAGCATTTT,CASSRRGGSNQPQHF
-,TRBV12-3/TRBV12-4,TRBJ2-5,many,TGTGCCAGCAGTCTAAGTGAGACCCAGTACTTC,CASSLSETQYF
TRBD1,TRBV7-2,TRBJ2-1,many,TGTGCCAGCAGCCCCAAGACGACAGGGCATGAGCAGTTCTTC,CASSPKTTGHEQFF
TRBD2,TRBV20-1,TRBJ2-1,-,TGCAGTGCTAGTGGAGGCACTAGCGGGAGAGTTCAGCAGTTCTTC,CSASGGTSGRVQQFF
-,TRBV25-1,TRBJ2-5,many,TGTGCCAGCCCCAGAAGGGATGGGAAAGAGACCCAGTACTTC,CASPRRDGKETQYF
-,TRBV6-2/TRBV6-3,TRBJ1-2,-,TGTGCCAGCACCCAGTGGGACGGCAACTATGGCTACACCTTC,CASTQWDGNYGYTF
-,TRBV12-3/TRBV12-4,TRBJ1-2,-,TGTGCCAGCGGTTTGAAGCAGCTGCTAGGACTCTATGGCTACACCTTC,CASGLKQLLGLYGYTF
TRBD1,TRBV5-1,TRBJ2-5,many,TGCGCCAGCAGCAGGGGGCGCGGGTCTAGTCGAGAGACCCAGTACTTC,CASSRGRGSSRETQYF
-,TRBV20-1,TRBJ1-5,-,TGCAGTGCGCGGGACCCTCTGAGCAATCAGCCCCAGCATTTT,CSARDPLSNQPQHF
-,TRBV7-2,TRBJ2-7,once,TGTGCCAGCAGCTTTACTTGGGCTAACTCCTACGAGCAGTACTTC,CASSFTWANSYEQYF
-,TRBV5-1,TRBJ2-2,many,TGCGCCAGCAGCTTGGCGACAGGCGGGGACACCGGGGAGCTGTTTTTT,CASSLATGGDTGELFF
-,TRBV7-2,TRBJ2-6,many,TGTGCCAGCAGCCATGGACGGAGCTCTGGGGCCAACGTCCTGACTTTC,CASSHGRSSGANVLTF
-,TRBV18,TRBJ1-2,many,TGTGCCAGCTCACCACGAGGCAGCAAAGATTATGGCTACACCTTC,CASSPRGSKDYGYTF
-,TRBV5-6,TRBJ1-2,many,TGTGCCAGCCACGTCAGAGACTATGGCTACACCTTC,CASHVRDYGYTF
-,TRBV6-1,TRBJ1-2,-,TGTGCCAGCAGTGTGGTAGGGAACTATGGCTACACCTTC,CASSVVGNYGYTF
-,TRBV6-6,TRBJ2-5,-,TGTGCCAGCAGTTACGTCTTGGAGACCCAGTACTTC,CASSYVLETQYF
-,TRBV12-3/TRBV12-4,TRBJ1-2,many,TGTGCCAGCAGTTTGATGCCAAGAAACTATGGCTACACCTTC,CASSLMPRNYGYTF
-,TRBV20-1,TRBJ2-5,many,TGCAGTGCTAGAGTGTCGGGAGAGACCCAGTACTTC,CSARVSGETQYF
-,TRBV10-2,TRBJ2-1,many,TGCGCCAGCAGTGTGGCCAATGAGCAGTTCTTC,CASSVANEQFF
-,TRBV30,TRBJ1-6,many,TGTGCCTGGACTGCCCAGACGAATTCACCCCTCCACTTT,CAWTAQTNSPLHF
-,TRBV5-1,TRBJ2-1,many,TGCGCCAGCAGCTTGTTGGGTAGCGGCAATGAGCAGTTCTTC,CASSLLGSGNEQFF
TRBD1,TRBV5-1,TRBJ2-1,many,TGCGCCAGCAGCATGGGACAGGGAGACGGAACCTCCTACAATGAGCAGTTCTTC,CASSMGQGDGTSYNEQFF
TRBD2,TRBV27,TRBJ2-3,-,TGTGCCAGCAGCCTAATTCCCTCTAGCGGGACTACAGATACGCAGTATTTT,CASSLIPSSGTTDTQYF
TRBD1,TRBV12-3/TRBV12-4,TRBJ2-7,many,TGTGCCAGCAGTTTGGGACAGGTCCACGAGCAGTACTTC,CASSLGQVHEQYF
-,TRBV7-9,TRBJ2-5,many,TGTGCCAGCAGCCGAGTGGGTGAGACCCAGTACTTC,CASSRVGETQYF
-,TRBV7-9,TRBJ1-1,many,TGTGCCAGCAGCTCTCACGTAAACACTGAAGCTTTCTTT,CASSSHVNTEAFF
TRBD1,TRBV7-9,TRBJ2-4,many,TGTGCCAGCAGCTTAGATACAGGGGGTGCCAAAAACATTCAGTACTTC,CASSLDTGGAKNIQYF
TRBD2,TRBV5-1,TRBJ2-1,many,TGCGCCAGCAGCTTGTACGGGGGGTCCTACAATGAGCAGTTCTTC,CASSLYGGSYNEQFF
-,TRBV20-1,TRBJ2-6,few,TGCAGTGCTAGAGTTCAACCGGGGGCCAACGTCCTGACTTTC,CSARVQPGANVLTF
TRBD2,TRBV6-5,TRBJ2-3,many,TGTGCCAGCACCAACGGGGGGGTCACAGATACGCAGTATTTT,CASTNGGVTDTQYF
TRBD1,TRBV7-2,TRBJ1-2,many,TGTGCCAGCAGCATGGGACAGGGCCATGGCTACACCTTC,CASSMGQGHGYTF
-,TRBV3-1,TRBJ2-7,many,TGTGCCAGCAGCCTCCAGGGGGGAAACTACGAGCAGTACTTC,CASSLQGGNYEQYF
-,TRBV7-2,TRBJ2-7,many,TGTGCCAGCAGCCTAGCGAGCTCCTACGAGCAGTACTTC,CASSLASSYEQYF
-,TRBV6-5,TRBJ2-1,many,TGTGCCAGCAGTTACTCCCCAACCAGAAGGCACAATGAGCAGTTCTTC,CASSYSPTRRHNEQFF
-,TRBV7-9,TRBJ2-1,many,TGTGCCAGCAGTTACAGAAATGAGCAGTTCTTC,CASSYRNEQFF
TRBD2,TRBV29-1,TRBJ2-5,many,TGCAGCGTTGAGATAGCGGGTGTGGAGACCCAGTACTTC,CSVEIAGVETQYF
-,TRBV11-2,TRBJ2-2,-,TGTGCCAGCAGCTTAACCGCGACTAGTTTTCTTACCGGGGAGCTGTTTTTT,CASSLTATSFLTGELFF